The present T cell receptor beta chain was sequenced within a study of neurological immune-mediated disorders. The time point: longitudinal time-point 3. Ten or more counts support this clonotype. Its antigen is unidentified. Sequence at one end of the junction differs from germline and may be a read error. One entry per CDR3 protein, called by TCRdb with MiXCR from the 5' RACE reads. In the table there are tens of thousands of distinct CDR3 sequences, 13% of which are singletons. Findings and limits, study-wide: Because no CDR3 amino acid sequences were shared across subjects by expanded clones, private repertoires were suggested in all groups.

Germline values: CDR1 SGHRS, CDR2 YFSETQ. CDR3 length: 12 residues. Sequenced sample: PBMCs. The chain carries TRBV5-1 and TRBJ2-3; D is unclear. This clonotype was sampled from a man between 25 and 39 years old in good health. Here the CDR3 reads CASSSDTYTQYF. CDR3 bases: TGCGCCAGCAGCTCTGACACATATACGCAGTATTTT.